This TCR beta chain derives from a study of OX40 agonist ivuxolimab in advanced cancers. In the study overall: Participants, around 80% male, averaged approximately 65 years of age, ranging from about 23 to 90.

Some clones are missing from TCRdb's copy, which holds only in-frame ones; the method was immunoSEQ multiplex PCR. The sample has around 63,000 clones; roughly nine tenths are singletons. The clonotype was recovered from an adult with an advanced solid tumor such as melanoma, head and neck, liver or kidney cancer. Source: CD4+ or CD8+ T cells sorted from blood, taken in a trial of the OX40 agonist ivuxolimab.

For the CDR3, the DNA is TGTGCCAGCAGCTTAATGGCAGGGCAGACCCAGTACTTC. It translates to CASSLMAGQTQYF. The V call is TRBV7-2, the J call TRBJ2-5, with D maybe TRBD1 (5 bases). This CDR3 region has 13 residues. CDR1 and CDR2 (germline): SGHTA, FQGNSA. The germline V and J ends were trimmed by 2 bases and 6 bases, with 10 bases remaining between them. The whole variable domain, filled in from reference TRBV7-2 and TRBJ2-5, reads GAGVSQSPSNKVTEKGKDVELRCDPISGHTALYWYRQSLGQGLEFLIYFQGNSAPDKSGLPSDRFSAERTGGSVSTLTIQRTQQEDSAVYLCASSLMAGQTQYFGPGTRLLVL.